A single sample is the source of the 15 T cell receptor beta chains below, sequenced in a study of T cell changes during pregnancy in multiple sclerosis. The method was immunoSEQ multiplex PCR; TCRdb's version includes in-frame clones alone and lacks a portion of them. The data contain 80,000 to 95,000 clones, 93% of them singletons. This specimen consisted of peripheral blood, obtained in the third trimester of pregnancy. The origin of the receptors is a female donor in good health, enrolled as a control in a pregnancy study.

This rearrangement joins TRBV6-5 to TRBJ2-5; D is unclear. The CDR3 consists of 13 residues. Per the germline V gene, CDR1 is MNHEY and CDR2 is SVGAGI. The V end lost 2 bases, the J end lost 5 bases, and 9 bases lay between the germline ends. The DNA for the CDR3 is TGTGCCAGCAGTTACCGCGGTTCGGAGACCCAGTACTTC. It yields the protein CASSYRGSETQYF.

This chain's CDR3 is CASSQDSEEAVSEKLFF. In nucleotides, the CDR3 is TGCGCCAGCAGCCAAGACTCGGAGGAGGCGGTATCCGAAAAACTGTTTTTT. This chain joins TRBV4-1 and TRBJ1-4, with D unclear. The CDR3 is 17 residues long. Trimming took 0 bases from V and 8 from J, leaving 19 bases between them. Per the germline V gene, CDR1 is MGHRA and CDR2 is YSYEKL.

The V call is TRBV28, the J call TRBJ2-5; 7 bases match TRBD2. Germline V CDR1 and CDR2: MDHEN, SYDVKM. Unmatched junction bases numbered 5, after V lost 6 bases and J lost 4 bases. The CDR3 spans 13 residues. The CDR3 is CASSLGGRETQYF. The CDR3 nucleotides are TGTGCCAGCAGCCTGGGGGGGAGAGAGACCCAGTACTTC.

The chain employs TRBV12-5 and TRBJ2-2, with D maybe TRBD1 (7 bases). The V end was cut by 9 bases, the J end by 6 bases, with 23 bases between. The germline gives CDR1 LGHNT, CDR2 FRNRAP. The CDR3 totals 16 residues. This CDR3 reads CARKHQGEVGPGELFF. The CDR3 DNA sequence: TGTGCTAGAAAGCATCAGGGGGAGGTAGGCCCCGGGGAGCTGTTTTTT.

This clone was seen only once. V gene TRBV2 combines with J gene TRBJ2-1; D unclear. Germline-derived CDR1 and CDR2 are SNHLY and FYNNEI. The germline V and J ends were trimmed by 4 bases and 6 bases, with 16 bases remaining between them. CDR3 size: 15 residues. CDR3 region: CASSGLVPRSNEQFF. For the CDR3, the DNA is TGTGCCAGCAGTGGCTTAGTACCTCGTTCCAATGAGCAGTTCTTC.

The rearrangement joins TRBV27 to TRBJ2-7; TRBD2 matches at 10 bases. J lost 1 base, V lost 5 bases, and 14 bases had no gene match. Germline CDR1 and CDR2: MNHEY and SMNVEV (reference sequence). The length of the CDR3 is 18 residues. CDR3 in amino acids: CASSPPGLAMSWSYEQYF. CDR3 nucleotides: TGTGCCAGCAGTCCACCGGGACTAGCGATGTCATGGTCCTACGAGCAGTACTTC.

The chain is built from TRBV21-1 and TRBJ2-5; TRBD1 reflects the table's D call only, with no check against the DNA. TRBV21-1 is a pseudogene. This CDR3 is 18 amino acids long. CDR3 amino acids: CASSTPGDRFCGQETQYF. Here the CDR3 DNA reads TGTGCCAGCAGCACCCCGGGGGACAGGTTTTGTGGGCAAGAGACCCAGTACTTC.

This rearrangement joins TRBV14 to TRBJ1-4; D uncertain. Germline V gives CDR1 SGHDN, CDR2 FVKESK. Trimming pared 4 bases from V and 8 bases from J, leaving 11 bases between. The CDR3 extends over 13 amino acids. Written as DNA, the CDR3 is TGTGCCAGCAGCCCCGGTCCAGGCGAAAAACTGTTTTTT. This gives the protein CASSPGPGEKLFF.

This chain joins TRBV4-1 and TRBJ1-2, with D hard to call. V was clipped by 0 bases and J by 6 bases, with 8 bases between them. The CDR3 contains 13 residues. Germline CDR1 and CDR2: MGHRA and YSYEKL. This CDR3 is CASSQDFGNGYTF. The CDR3 nucleotides are TGCGCCAGCAGCCAAGATTTCGGGAATGGCTACACCTTC.

As DNA, the CDR3 is TGTGCCAGCAGTCCCCCCCAGGGGCTCGAGCCGCAGGATACGCAGTATTTT. This codes for CASSPPQGLEPQDTQYF. The V gene is TRBV5-5, the J gene TRBJ2-3, with D possibly matching TRBD1 (6 bases). The CDR3 is made up of 17 amino acids. CDR1 SGHKS and CDR2 YYEKEE come from the germline V gene (reference sequence). The ends were cut back, 5 bases at V and 6 bases at J, with 25 bases in the middle.

The sample holds a few counts of this clone. The genes are TRBV6-1 and TRBJ2-1; possibly TRBD1 for D (6 bases). Between the trimmed V and J ends, which lost 5 bases and 5 bases, there was a span of 7 bases. The germline V gene encodes CDR1 MNHNS and CDR2 SASEGT. The CDR3 spans 12 residues. The CDR3 coding sequence is TGTGCCAGCAGTACAGGGAACAATGAGCAGTTCTTC. Protein: CASSTGNNEQFF.

The V gene is TRBV2, the J gene TRBJ2-3; 11 nucleotides line up with TRBD2. The CDR3 totals 15 residues. After removal of 4 bases from V and 3 bases from J, the junction contained 3 bases not matched to a gene. Per the germline V gene, CDR1 is SNHLY and CDR2 is FYNNEI. CDR3 protein: CASSGLAGGTDTQYF. CDR3 DNA sequence: TGTGCCAGCAGTGGCCTAGCGGGAGGAACAGATACGCAGTATTTT.

The V call is TRBV6-4, the J call TRBJ2-3; TRBD2 matches 9 bases. CDR1 and CDR2 from the germline V gene are MRHNA and SNTAGT. The V gene end was trimmed by 2 bases and the J gene end by 3 bases; junction bases not matched to a gene: 6. This CDR3 is built from 16 residues. As DNA, the CDR3 is TGTGCCAGCAGTGACGGTAATAGCGGGAGAACAGATACGCAGTATTTT. This encodes CASSDGNSGRTDTQYF.

This sequence joins TRBV4-1 and TRBJ2-4; D possibly corresponds to TRBD1 (6 bases). Per the germline V gene, CDR1 is MGHRA and CDR2 is YSYEKL. There are 16 residues in the CDR3. The V end lost 2 bases, the J end lost 3 bases, and 14 bases lay between the germline ends. The CDR3: CASSQPPQGYKNIQYF. The CDR3 DNA is TGCGCCAGCAGCCAACCCCCTCAGGGGTACAAAAACATTCAGTACTTC.

J is TRBJ2-7 and V is TRBV27; D remains unclear. The germline CDR1 and CDR2 sequences are MNHEY and SMNVEV (reference sequence). There are 13 residues in the CDR3. V lost 3 bases and J 1 base, leaving 7 bases between the germline ends. CDR3 loop: CASSFSVSYEQYF. The CDR3 nucleotides are TGTGCCAGCAGTTTTTCAGTTTCCTACGAGCAGTACTTC.